This paragraph covers one T cell receptor (beta chain) sequence. Investigators performed immunoSEQ version v3.0 at survey level. Assay used: immunoSEQ multiplex PCR; TCRdb lists only in-frame clones, some missing. The sample contains roughly 39,000 clones, 86% of which appear only once. This CDR3 contains 16 residues. Per the germline V gene, CDR1 is SGDLS and CDR2 is YYNGEE. V lost 5 bases, J lost 6 bases, and 20 bases lay in between. This entry comes from a study of long-term antiretroviral therapy in people with HIV. About the study: Collection of the earliest samples took place about a decade ahead of the 2015 immediate-ART recommendation.

This chain connects TRBV9 to TRBJ2-2, with a tentative D call TRBD2 (6 bases). The sequencing used unsorted PBMCs, collected just before starting antiretroviral therapy. The clonotype originates from a young woman with HIV. The CDR3 DNA reads TGTGCCAGCAGTTCAGTTGCAGTTGGGGGGTCCGGGGAGCTGTTTTTT. It translates to CASSSVAVGGSGELFF.